These 21 T cell receptor beta chains came from one sample sequenced in a study of T-cell reconstitution after alpha-beta-depleted transplantation in children. Preparation of the TCRbeta library used unique molecular identifiers. One entry per CDR3 protein, called by TCRdb with MiXCR from the PCR reads. In the table there are over 450,000 distinct CDR3 sequences, over 9.5% of which are singletons. The material sequenced was PBMCs, taken before TCRalphabeta/CD19-depleted stem cell transplant. These receptor sequences come from a child aged 2-15 years with inherited bone marrow failure, due to receive a stem cell transplant.

The table lists this clonotype with many counts. The V and J genes are TRBV2 and TRBJ2-2; D is perhaps TRBD1 or TRBD2 (5 bases each). CDR3 length equals 13 residues. The germline V gene encodes CDR1 SNHLY and CDR2 FYNNEI. Trimming cost V 4 bases and J 6 bases, with 9 bases left between them. DNA for the CDR3: TGTGCCAGCAGTGGAGGGGACCCCGGGGAGCTGTTTTTT. Its protein is CASSGGDPGELFF.

This clonotype was counted at least ten times. The J gene is TRBJ2-7, the V gene TRBV7-2; tentatively, D is TRBD1 (6 bases). Germline loops: CDR1 SGHTA, CDR2 FQGNSA. CDR3 length equals 13 residues. Trimming left V 5 bases short and J 6 bases short, with 14 bases between. The CDR3 sequence: CASSRDIEGEQYF. In DNA form, the CDR3 reads TGTGCCAGCAGCCGGGACATAGAGGGCGAGCAGTACTTC.

This clonotype was counted at least ten times. The V call is TRBV7-9, the J call TRBJ2-7, with TRBD1 matching 12 bases. Trimming at V came to 5 bases and at J to 5 bases, leaving 7 bases not matched to a gene. Per germline, CDR1 SEHNR and CDR2 FQNEAQ (reference sequence). This CDR3 is built from 15 residues. The CDR3: CASSVTGTGGHEQYF. The CDR3 DNA follows: TGTGCCAGCAGCGTAACCGGGACAGGGGGCCACGAGCAGTACTTC. The full variable domain, completed using reference TRBV7-9 and TRBJ2-7, is DTGVSQNPRHKITKRGQNVTFRCDPISEHNRLYWYRQTLGQGPEFLTYFQNEAQLEKSRLLSDRFSAERPKGSFSTLEIQRTEQGDSAMYLCASSVTGTGGHEQYFGPGTRLTVT.

This clonotype was seen many times. The chain couples TRBV2 to TRBJ2-1; maybe TRBD2 (5 bases). This CDR3 spans 15 amino acids. V lost 1 base and J 0 bases, leaving 7 bases between the germline ends. Germline V lookup: CDR1 SNHLY, CDR2 FYNNEI. The CDR3 loop reads CASSEGRGSYNEQFF. The CDR3 DNA follows: TGTGCCAGCAGTGAAGGCCGGGGCTCCTACAATGAGCAGTTCTTC.

Ten or more counts support this clonotype. The J gene is TRBJ1-6, the V gene TRBV5-6; 7 nucleotides agree with TRBD1. This CDR3 region has 15 residues. The V segment lost 4 bases and the J segment 9 bases; nucleotides outside the gene matches: 10. In germline, CDR1 is SGHDT, CDR2 YYEEEE. CDR3 residues: CASSATDRAGSPLHF. The CDR3 DNA is TGTGCCAGCAGCGCCACTGACAGGGCCGGTTCACCCCTCCACTTT.

The rearrangement uses TRBV25-1 and TRBJ2-2; unclear D gene. CDR1 and CDR2 (germline): MGHDK, SYGVNS. Trimming shortened V by 4 bases and J by 8 bases, and 17 bases separated the two germline ends. The CDR3 covers 15 residues. CDR3 sequence: CASSVAVGRGGELFF. The DNA of the CDR3 is TGTGCCAGCAGTGTCGCGGTTGGCCGAGGTGGGGAGCTGTTTTTT.

The table lists this clonotype with many counts. The CDR3 DNA reads as TGTGCCAGCAGCCCAGGGGTTAGCAATCAGCCCCAGCATTTT. It specifies CASSPGVSNQPQHF. The V gene is TRBV9, the J gene TRBJ1-5; D is possibly TRBD1 (6 bases). The CDR3 spans 14 residues. CDR1 and CDR2 from the germline V gene are SGDLS and YYNGEE. V lost 4 bases and J 0 bases, leaving 8 bases between the germline ends.

This clonotype was found many times. J is TRBJ2-7 and V is TRBV29-1, with 11 bases lining up with TRBD1. J lost 2 bases, V lost 6 bases, and 12 bases had no gene match. This CDR3 has 16 residues. The germline gives CDR1 SQVTM, CDR2 ANQGSEA. CDR3 bases: TGCAGCGTACCCATATGGTCGGGACAGGGGGCCTACGAGCAGTACTTC. This encodes CSVPIWSGQGAYEQYF.

Many counts were recorded for this clonotype. The chain joins TRBV12-3 or TRBV12-4 to TRBJ2-2; D gene unclear. This CDR3 is 14 amino acids long. Trimming removed 6 bases from V and 6 bases from J, with 14 bases in between. The CDR3 DNA reads TGTGCCAGCAGCCGTCATTTAGGCCCCGGGGAGCTGTTTTTT. It translates to CASSRHLGPGELFF.

The chain combines TRBV20-1 with TRBJ1-1; D gene ambiguous. CDR1 and CDR2 from the germline V gene are DFQATT and SNEGSKA (reference sequence). V dropped 1 base and J dropped 5 bases, with 14 bases sitting between them. This CDR3 has 14 residues. For the CDR3, the DNA is TGCAGTGCTAGAGGCGACGACACGGTTACTGAAGCTTTCTTT. It is translated as CSARGDDTVTEAFF.

About this clonotype: A much larger clone sits a single nucleotide away, making a read error possible. The chain links TRBV5-1 to TRBJ1-1; tentatively, D is TRBD1 (5 bases). The CDR3 sequence is 14 residues long. Germline lookup yields CDR1 SGHRS and CDR2 YFSETQ. CDR3 amino acids: CASSLGQTNTQAFF. The CDR3 region has the DNA TGCGCCAGCAGCTTGGGACAGACGAACACTCAAGCTTTCTTT.

This clonotype was found a few times. The chain uses TRBV12-3 or TRBV12-4 and TRBJ2-7, with D uncertain. The CDR3 runs 13 residues. V shed 1 base and J shed 5 bases, with 9 bases lying between them. CDR3 region: CASSLGQVDEQYF. The CDR3 nucleotides are TGTGCCAGCAGTTTAGGGCAGGTAGACGAGCAGTACTTC.

The CDR3 sequence: CASSSVAGGRLRTGELFF. The DNA of the CDR3 is TGTGCCAGCAGCTCGGTAGCGGGAGGGCGGTTGAGGACCGGGGAGCTGTTTTTT. This chain uses TRBV11-2 with TRBJ2-2; 11 bases fit TRBD2. V was pared by 4 bases and J by 5 bases, with 12 bases of the junction left unmatched. The germline CDR1 and CDR2 sequences are SGHAT and FQNNGV. The length of the CDR3 is 18 residues.

The genes are TRBV4-1 and TRBJ2-1; TRBD1 matches at 9 bases. Germline V CDR1 and CDR2: MGHRA, YSYEKL. Trimming took 2 bases from V and 10 from J; bases not matched to a gene: 9. The CDR3 consists of 15 residues. The CDR3 protein is CASSQPSYRGREQFF. In nucleotides, the CDR3 is TGCGCCAGCAGCCAACCCAGCTACAGGGGGCGGGAGCAGTTCTTC.

To note about this clonotype: This sequence may be a read error, since a much larger clone differs from it by one base. The J gene is TRBJ1-4, the V gene TRBV29-1; D call uncertain. The CDR3 is 12 residues long. The germline gives CDR1 SQVTM, CDR2 ANQGSEA. V lost 4 bases and J lost 8, with 11 bases in between. DNA for the CDR3: TGCAGCGTTGGTGCAGCGGACGAAAAACTGTTTTTT. It specifies CSVGAADEKLFF.

The J gene is TRBJ1-6, the V gene TRBV7-8; 7 bases line up with TRBD1. This CDR3 has 15 amino acids. In germline, CDR1 is SGHVS, CDR2 FQNEAQ. J lost 6 bases, V lost 3 bases, and 5 bases had no gene match. CDR3 nucleotide sequence: TGTGCCAGCAGCTTTGATGGGACAGCTAATTCACCCCTCCACTTT. Translated, it gives CASSFDGTANSPLHF.

At least ten counts were recorded for this clonotype. The rearrangement uses TRBV20-1 and TRBJ1-6; D not resolved. The ends were cut back, 6 bases at V and 0 bases at J, with 12 bases in the middle. The CDR3 extends over 15 amino acids. Germline V gene sequence: CDR1 DFQATT, CDR2 SNEGSKA (reference sequence). CDR3 region: CSADLGDSYNSPLHF. CDR3 in DNA: TGCAGTGCCGACCTTGGGGACTCCTATAATTCACCCCTCCACTTT.

This clonotype was picked up a small number of times. V is TRBV20-1 and J is TRBJ2-7, with TRBD1 matching over 7 bases. V shed 6 bases and J 2 bases; nucleotides not matched to a gene: 10. The CDR3 runs 14 residues. Germline V CDR1 and CDR2: DFQATT, SNEGSKA (reference sequence). The CDR3 is CSASRHRGTYEQYF. CDR3 DNA sequence: TGCAGTGCCAGCAGACACAGGGGAACCTACGAGCAGTACTTC.

This clonotype appeared a few times. CDR3 nucleotide sequence: TGTGCCAGCAGCTTCAACAGGGTATCCACAGATACGCAGTATTTT. Its translation: CASSFNRVSTDTQYF. J is TRBJ2-3 and V is TRBV11-2; D is perhaps TRBD1 (6 bases). The CDR3 loop spans 15 amino acids. V gave up 3 bases and J gave up 2 bases, with 12 bases separating them. CDR1 SGHAT and CDR2 FQNNGV come from the germline V gene. The whole variable domain, filled in from reference TRBV11-2 and TRBJ2-3, reads EAGVAQSPRYKIIEKRQSVAFWCNPISGHATLYWYQQILGQGPKLLIQFQNNGVVDDSQLPKDRFSAERLKGVDSTLKIQPAKLEDSAVYLCASSFNRVSTDTQYFGPGTRLTVL.

This clonotype was picked up many times. This rearrangement joins TRBV29-1 to TRBJ1-1; D is possibly TRBD1 (6 bases). This CDR3 spans 15 amino acids. The germline V and J ends were trimmed by 2 bases and 2 bases, with 15 bases remaining between them. Germline V gives CDR1 SQVTM, CDR2 ANQGSEA. This CDR3 is CSVEYYGGRNTEAFF. The CDR3 DNA reads as TGCAGCGTTGAATATTATGGGGGCCGAAACACTGAAGCTTTCTTT.

This clonotype came up many times. At one end the junction does not follow the germline gene, possibly because of a read error. The chain employs TRBV20-1 and TRBJ1-1, with a weak D call TRBD1 (5 bases). The CDR3 is 14 amino acids. Germline CDR1 and CDR2: DFQATT and SNEGSKA (reference sequence). The chain's CDR3 is CSARAGTFYTEAFF. The DNA of the CDR3 is TGCAGTGCAAGAGCCGGGACTTTTTACACTGAAGCTTTCTTT.